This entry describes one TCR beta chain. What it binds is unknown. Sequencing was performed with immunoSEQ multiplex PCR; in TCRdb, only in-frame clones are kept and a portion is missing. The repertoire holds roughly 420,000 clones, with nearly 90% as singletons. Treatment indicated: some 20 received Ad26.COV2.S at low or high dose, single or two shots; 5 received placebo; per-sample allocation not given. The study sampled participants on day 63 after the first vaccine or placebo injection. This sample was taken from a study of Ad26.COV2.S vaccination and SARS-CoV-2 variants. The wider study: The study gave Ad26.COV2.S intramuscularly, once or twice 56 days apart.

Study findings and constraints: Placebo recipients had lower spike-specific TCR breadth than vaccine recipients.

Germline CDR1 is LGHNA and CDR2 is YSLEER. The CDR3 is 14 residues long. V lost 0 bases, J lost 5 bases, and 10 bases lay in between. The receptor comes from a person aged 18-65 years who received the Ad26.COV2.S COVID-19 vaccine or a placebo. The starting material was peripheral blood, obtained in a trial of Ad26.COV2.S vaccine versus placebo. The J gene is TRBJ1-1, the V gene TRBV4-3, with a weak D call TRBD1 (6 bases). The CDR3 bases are TGCGCCAGCAGCCAAGATGGGCAGGGGACTGAAGCTTTCTTT. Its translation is CASSQDGQGTEAFF.